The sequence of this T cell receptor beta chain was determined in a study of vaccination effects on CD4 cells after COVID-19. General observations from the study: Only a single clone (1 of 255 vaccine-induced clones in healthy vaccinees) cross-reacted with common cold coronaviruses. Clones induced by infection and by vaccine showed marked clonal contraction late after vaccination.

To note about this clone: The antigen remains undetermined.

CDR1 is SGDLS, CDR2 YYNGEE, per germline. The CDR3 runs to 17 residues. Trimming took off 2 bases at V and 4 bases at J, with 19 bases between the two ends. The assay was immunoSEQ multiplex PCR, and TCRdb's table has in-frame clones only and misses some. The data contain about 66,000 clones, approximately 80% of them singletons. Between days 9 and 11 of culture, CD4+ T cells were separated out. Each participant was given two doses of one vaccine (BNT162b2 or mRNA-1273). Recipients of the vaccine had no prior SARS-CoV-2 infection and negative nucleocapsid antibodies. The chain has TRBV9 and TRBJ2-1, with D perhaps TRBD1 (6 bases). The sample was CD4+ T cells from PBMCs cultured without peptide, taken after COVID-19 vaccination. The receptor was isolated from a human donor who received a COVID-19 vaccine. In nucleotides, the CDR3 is TGTGCCAGCAGCGTTGACCTCGACAGGTGGGGTTACAATGAGCAGTTCTTC. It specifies CASSVDLDRWGYNEQFF. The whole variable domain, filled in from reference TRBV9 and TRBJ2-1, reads DSGVTQTPKHLITATGQRVTLRCSPRSGDLSVYWYQQSLDQGLQFLIQYYNGEERAKGNILERFSAQQFPDLHSELNLSSLELGDSALYFCASSVDLDRWGYNEQFFGPGTRLTVL.